This TCR beta chain was retrieved from a study of T cells expressing NK-cell markers. Background on the study: All TCR beta repertoires analysed originated from sorted CD3+CD56+NKG2C+, CD3+CD56+NKG2C- and CD3+CD56-NKG2C+ T cells.

This CDR3 spans 16 amino acids. Regarding this clonotype: Its antigen remains unknown.

With the 5' RACE reads reprocessed, TCRdb shows one record per CDR3 protein and no DNA. Here the sample table reports 350,000 to 400,000 distinct CDR3 sequences. Whole-study findings and limits: Leadership of the CD3+CD56-NKG2C+ fraction also belonged to these clonotypes in several donors.

V usage is TRBV21-1 and J usage is TRBJ2-1; TCRdb proposes TRBD1, but this gene call is untestable without DNA. TRBV21-1 is a pseudogene segment. The sample taken for sequencing was blood T cells: a sorted CD56 or NKG2C T cell subset, CD4+ or CD8+ T cells, or bulk PBMC T cells (not recorded which). This TCR was recovered from a woman in her forties or fifties in good health. CDR3 amino acids: CASSPPGAGVTNEQFF.